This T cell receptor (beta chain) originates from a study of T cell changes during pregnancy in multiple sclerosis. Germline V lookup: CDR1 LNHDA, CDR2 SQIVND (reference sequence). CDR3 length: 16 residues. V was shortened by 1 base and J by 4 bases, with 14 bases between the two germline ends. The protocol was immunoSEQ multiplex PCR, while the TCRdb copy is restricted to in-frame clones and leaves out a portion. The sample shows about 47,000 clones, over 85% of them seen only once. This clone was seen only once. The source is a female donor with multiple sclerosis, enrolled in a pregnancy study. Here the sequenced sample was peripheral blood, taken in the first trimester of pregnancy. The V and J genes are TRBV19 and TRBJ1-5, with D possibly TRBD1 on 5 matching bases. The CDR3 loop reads CASSIGDFGRNQPQHF. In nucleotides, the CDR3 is TGTGCCAGTAGTATAGGGGACTTCGGGCGTAATCAGCCCCAGCATTTT.